This T cell receptor (beta chain) appears in the sequencing data of a study of cytomegalovirus exposure and HLA in healthy donors. The germline V gene has CDR1 SGHRS and CDR2 YFSETQ. Losses at the gene ends were 6 bases for V and 3 bases for J; bases not matched to a gene: 0. The CDR3 contains 11 residues. As to this clone: Its antigen remains unidentified.

Findings and limits, study-wide: Reports credit the classifier with highly specific, highly sensitive diagnosis of cytomegalovirus status. Among TCR beta chains, those listed as cytomegalovirus-associated numbered 164.

Amplification used 60 Vbeta primers and 13 Jbeta primers. The assay was immunoSEQ multiplex PCR, and TCRdb's table has in-frame clones only and misses some. This repertoire includes roughly 27,000 clones. This chain connects TRBV5-1 to TRBJ2-7, with TRBD1 matching over 7 bases. The sequence came from a man younger than 40 in good health and CMV-seronegative. The sequencing sample was made of PBMCs. CDR3 protein: CASNRGYEQYF. The CDR3 region has the DNA TGCGCCAGCAACAGGGGCTACGAGCAGTACTTC. Variable domain in full (rest from reference TRBV5-1 and TRBJ2-7): KAGVTQTPRYLIKTRGQQVTLSCSPISGHRSVSWYQQTPGQGLQFLFEYFSETQRNKGNFPGRFSGRQFSNSRSEMNVSTLELGDSALYLCASNRGYEQYFGPGTRLTVT.